This entry lists 30 T cell receptor beta chains sequenced from one sample in a study of vaccination effects on CD4 cells after COVID-19. CD4+ T cells specific for antigen were expanded with viral peptide pools by the ViraFEST assay before sequencing. Culturing for about 10 days preceded CD4+ T cell isolation. Each participant received a vaccine that was either BNT162b2 or mRNA-1273, given as two doses. These receptors have no known antigen. TCRdb keeps only in-frame clones here, not all; method: immunoSEQ multiplex PCR. The sample yields roughly 56,000 clones, around 78% seen once. The sequencing used CD4+ T cells from PBMCs cultured with HCoV-229E spike peptides, collected after COVID-19 vaccination. The receptor source for this set is a human donor who received a COVID-19 vaccine.

This clone has a handful of counts. J is TRBJ1-4 and V is TRBV11-2; D unresolved. Trimming took 5 bases from V and 3 from J, leaving 10 bases between them. The CDR3 length is 14 residues. The germline gives CDR1 SGHAT, CDR2 FQNNGV. This CDR3 is CASSPQQANEKLFF. DNA for the CDR3: TGTGCCAGCAGCCCACAGCAGGCTAATGAAAAACTGTTTTTT.

Within the sample, this clone is medium-sized. The gene calls are TRBV5-1 and TRBJ1-1, with 8 positions matching TRBD1. With V trimmed by 1 base and J by 2 bases, 1 base remained unmatched. The germline CDR1 and CDR2 sequences are SGHRS and YFSETQ. This CDR3 has 14 amino acids. The CDR3 DNA sequence: TGCGCCAGCAGCTTGTCAGGGGGCAACACTGAAGCTTTCTTT. The encoded protein is CASSLSGGNTEAFF.

This clone was detected a few times. The CDR3 DNA follows: TGCGCCAGCAGCGATGGACAGGTCTCACCCCTCCACTTT. It codes for CASSDGQVSPLHF. This sequence joins TRBV5-1 and TRBJ1-6; 7 bases line up with TRBD1. This CDR3 region has 13 residues. The germline V gene encodes CDR1 SGHRS and CDR2 YFSETQ. With 4 bases clipped from V and 10 bases from J, the junction kept 5 bases outside the gene matches. The whole variable domain, filled in from reference TRBV5-1 and TRBJ1-6, reads KAGVTQTPRYLIKTRGQQVTLSCSPISGHRSVSWYQQTPGQGLQFLFEYFSETQRNKGNFPGRFSGRQFSNSRSEMNVSTLELGDSALYLCASSDGQVSPLHFGNGTRLTVT.

V and J are TRBV7-2 and TRBJ1-4; no firm D call. This CDR3 comprises 17 residues. Germline lookup yields CDR1 SGHTA and CDR2 FQGNSA. V lost 6 bases to trimming and J lost 0 bases, with 17 bases between them. DNA for the CDR3: TGTGCCAGCAGTCCGCTTTCTTTCCCTTCAACTAATGAAAAACTGTTTTTT. Its translation: CASSPLSFPSTNEKLFF.

The rearrangement joins TRBV11-2 to TRBJ1-6; D uncertain. The germline V and J ends were trimmed by 5 bases and 8 bases, with 13 bases remaining between them. Germline CDR1 and CDR2: SGHAT and FQNNGV. This CDR3 has 14 residues. The CDR3 loop is CASSVELSYSPLHF. The CDR3 coding sequence is TGTGCCAGCAGCGTTGAACTAAGTTATTCACCCCTCCACTTT.

V is TRBV6-5 and J is TRBJ2-5; TRBD1 aligns across 9 bases. The CDR3 sequence is 14 residues long. Germline trimming cut 6 bases from V and 1 base from J; bases unmatched to any gene: 3. Per germline, CDR1 MNHEY and CDR2 SVGAGI. The CDR3 DNA is TGTGCCAGCAGCTTACAGGGGGCCCAAGAGACCCAGTACTTC. This encodes CASSLQGAQETQYF.

Note on this clone: Other DNA sequences in this specimen translate into the identical CDR3. J is TRBJ2-3 and V is TRBV5-1, with no clear D. With 0 bases removed from V and 0 bases from J, the gap between germline ends came to 2 bases. Germline loops: CDR1 SGHRS, CDR2 YFSETQ. The CDR3 spans 13 residues. This CDR3 reads CASSLGSTDTQYF. As DNA, the CDR3 is TGCGCCAGCAGCTTGGGGAGCACAGATACGCAGTATTTT.

The genes are TRBV2 and TRBJ2-1; 11 nucleotides line up with TRBD1. Trimming at V came to 1 base and at J to 9 bases, leaving 5 bases not matched to a gene. Germline CDR1 and CDR2: SNHLY and FYNNEI. The CDR3 loop spans 15 amino acids. The CDR3 region has the DNA TGTGCCAGCAGTGAAGTCAGGACAGGGGGCTCTGAGCAGTTCTTC. Its protein product is CASSEVRTGGSEQFF. Filled out from reference TRBV2 and TRBJ2-1, the complete variable domain reads EPEVTQTPSHQVTQMGQEVILRCVPISNHLYFYWYRQILGQKVEFLVSFYNNEISEKSEIFDDQFSVERPDGSNFTLKIRSTKLEDSAMYFCASSEVRTGGSEQFFGPGTRLTVL.

The chain employs TRBV6-5 and TRBJ2-5; D remains unclear. Trimming cost V 0 bases and J 2 bases, with 7 bases left between them. This CDR3 is 14 amino acids long. Germline loops: CDR1 MNHEY, CDR2 SVGAGI. The CDR3 here is CASSYSSGQETQYF. CDR3 nucleotide sequence: TGTGCCAGCAGTTACTCGAGTGGTCAAGAGACCCAGTACTTC.

The V call is TRBV5-1, the J call TRBJ1-2; 10 bases map to TRBD1. Germline V CDR1 and CDR2: SGHRS, YFSETQ. CDR3 length equals 16 residues. V shed 2 bases, J shed 4 bases, and the junction held 8 bases outside the gene matches. The CDR3 here is CASSLTGTGATYGYTF. CDR3 coding DNA: TGCGCCAGCAGCTTAACCGGGACAGGGGCCACCTATGGCTACACCTTC.

The chain uses TRBV15 and TRBJ1-2; D is uncertain. V lost 0 bases and J lost 8, with 10 bases in between. Germline V gene sequence: CDR1 LNHNV, CDR2 YYDKDF (reference sequence). This CDR3 is 13 amino acids long. For the CDR3, the DNA is TGTGCCACCAGCAGAGATCGAAACAGCGGCTACACCTTC. Translating it yields CATSRDRNSGYTF. Looking up the rest from reference TRBV15 and TRBJ1-2 gives the full variable domain: DAMVIQNPRYQVTQFGKPVTLSCSQTLNHNVMYWYQQKSSQAPKLLFHYYDKDFNNEADTPDNFQSRRPNTSFCFLDIRSPGLGDTAMYLCATSRDRNSGYTFGSGTRLTVV.

In DNA, the CDR3 is TGCAGCGTTGTCTCAGGCCAAGAGACCCAGTACTTC. Its protein is CSVVSGQETQYF. The chain couples TRBV29-1 to TRBJ2-5; D gene unclear. V was clipped by 4 bases and J by 1 base, with 7 bases between them. Germline values: CDR1 SQVTM, CDR2 ANQGSEA. This CDR3 has 12 amino acids.

The chain couples TRBV19 to TRBJ2-2, with 8 bases lining up with TRBD1. J gave up 2 bases and V 10 bases, and 9 bases lay outside the gene matches. The CDR3 has 15 amino acids. Looked up from germline, CDR1 is LNHDA and CDR2 is SQIVND (reference sequence). The CDR3 DNA reads TGTGCCATAGCCAGGACAGGGAGCAACACCGGGGAGCTGTTTTTT. It is translated as CAIARTGSNTGELFF.

This chain connects TRBV5-6 to TRBJ1-2; 8 bases map to TRBD1. J was trimmed by 4 bases and V by 3 bases; bases with no gene match: 11. Germline values: CDR1 SGHDT, CDR2 YYEEEE. The CDR3 spans 16 residues. CDR3 protein: CASSSNRDRRAYGYTF. The CDR3 nucleotides read TGTGCCAGCAGCTCTAACCGGGACAGGAGGGCCTATGGCTACACCTTC. The complete variable domain, with remaining parts taken from reference TRBV5-6 and TRBJ1-2, reads DAGVTQSPTHLIKTRGQQVTLRCSPKSGHDTVSWYQQALGQGPQFIFQYYEEEERQRGNFPDRFSGHQFPNYSSELNVNALLLGDSALYLCASSSNRDRRAYGYTFGSGTRLTVV.

The rearrangement uses TRBV6-5 and TRBJ1-3; D possibly corresponds to TRBD1 (5 bases). Trimming removed 5 bases at V and 10 bases at J, with 21 bases between. The CDR3 is 15 amino acids. Germline values: CDR1 MNHEY, CDR2 SVGAGI. The CDR3 reads CASSLREGEVGTIYF. The CDR3 DNA follows: TGTGCCAGCAGTCTCCGGGAAGGGGAGGTCGGGACCATATATTTT.

The V gene is TRBV3-1 (or the pseudogene TRBV3-2), the J gene TRBJ2-3; D assignment may be TRBD1 or TRBD2 (5 bases each). Trimming cost V 1 base and J 1 base, with 9 bases left between them. This CDR3 contains 15 residues. Germline V CDR1 and CDR2: LGHDT, YNNKEL (reference sequence). CDR3 coding DNA: TGTGCCAGCAGCCAAGTAGGGACGGGCACAGATACGCAGTATTTT. As protein: CASSQVGTGTDTQYF.

This clone has a single count. The rearrangement links TRBV20-1 to TRBJ1-3; D not certain. The germline CDR1 and CDR2 sequences are DFQATT and SNEGSKA (reference sequence). V was clipped by 0 bases and J by 11 bases, with 8 bases between them. This CDR3 region has 11 residues. The CDR3 DNA reads TGCAGTGCTAGAGATCCCGGGGCCATATATTTT. As protein: CSARDPGAIYF.

The rearrangement uses TRBV30 and TRBJ2-2, with D perhaps matching TRBD1 (6 bases). Per the germline V gene, CDR1 is GTSNPN and CDR2 is SVGIG (reference sequence). V lost 2 bases and J 1 base, leaving 8 bases between the germline ends. This CDR3 comprises 14 residues. This CDR3 is CAWSKGGNTGELFF. CDR3 coding DNA: TGTGCCTGGAGTAAAGGGGGGAACACCGGGGAGCTGTTTTTT.

The CDR3 region is CASSPVTGKNQPQHF. In nucleotides, the CDR3 is TGTGCCAGCTCACCGGTTACAGGGAAAAATCAGCCCCAGCATTTT. The chain is built from TRBV18 and TRBJ1-5; tentatively, D is TRBD1 (6 bases). This CDR3 region has 15 residues. CDR1 is KGHSH and CDR2 is LQKENI in the germline V gene. Trimming removed 3 bases at V and 4 bases at J, with 13 bases between.

The chain's CDR3 is CASSTSLNHEQYV. In nucleotides, the CDR3 is TGTGCCAGCTCGACATCGCTGAACCACGAGCAGTACGTC. The rearrangement joins TRBV18 to TRBJ2-7, with D uncertain. V dropped 6 bases and J dropped 5 bases, with 14 bases sitting between them. Germline CDR1 and CDR2: KGHSH and LQKENI. The CDR3 has 13 residues.

This chain links TRBV7-3 with TRBJ1-1; 10 bases agree with TRBD1. The CDR3 loop spans 13 amino acids. V trimming: 4 bases; J trimming: 11 bases; junction bases outside the gene matches: 7. Germline CDR1 is SGHTA and CDR2 is FQGTGA. The CDR3 DNA reads as TGTGCCAGCAGCTCCGGACAGGGGGTGGGCGCTTTCTTT. Its protein is CASSSGQGVGAFF.

The V and J genes are TRBV5-1 and TRBJ1-2; possible D gene TRBD1, 5 bases. V was trimmed by 5 bases and J by 2 bases, leaving 16 bases between them. CDR3 length: 15 residues. Germline CDR1 is SGHRS and CDR2 is YFSETQ. The CDR3 DNA follows: TGCGCCAGCAGACTGGAGGCAGGGAGCAACTATGGCTACACCTTC. Its translation: CASRLEAGSNYGYTF. Full variable domain (outside the CDR3, taken from reference TRBV5-1 and TRBJ1-2): KAGVTQTPRYLIKTRGQQVTLSCSPISGHRSVSWYQQTPGQGLQFLFEYFSETQRNKGNFPGRFSGRQFSNSRSEMNVSTLELGDSALYLCASRLEAGSNYGYTFGSGTRLTVV.

The V and J genes are TRBV7-6 and TRBJ2-5; D is ambiguous. V was cut by 1 base and J by 5 bases, with 14 bases left in between. Germline values: CDR1 SGHVS, CDR2 FNYEAQ. The CDR3 runs 15 residues. This CDR3 reads CASSLGGPLVETQYF. CDR3 bases: TGTGCCAGCAGCTTAGGTGGTCCCCTGGTTGAGACCCAGTACTTC.

The chain uses TRBV18 and TRBJ2-5; perhaps TRBD2 as D (6 bases). V lost 0 bases and J 7 bases, leaving 12 bases between the germline ends. Germline values: CDR1 KGHSH, CDR2 LQKENI. This CDR3 has 14 residues. In DNA form, the CDR3 reads TGTGCCAGCTCACCACCCTCCACCGGGGGGACCCAGTACTTC. This encodes CASSPPSTGGTQYF. The full variable domain, completed using reference TRBV18 and TRBJ2-5, is NAGVMQNPRHLVRRRGQEARLRCSPMKGHSHVYWYRQLPEEGLKFMVYLQKENIIDESGMPKERFSAEFPKEGPSILRIQQVVRGDSAAYFCASSPPSTGGTQYFGPGTRLLVL.

The chain uses TRBV19 and TRBJ1-5, with D tentatively TRBD1 (5 bases). The CDR3 is 14 amino acids. Germline V lookup: CDR1 LNHDA, CDR2 SQIVND (reference sequence). Trimming cost V 6 bases and J 5 bases, with 14 bases left between them. The CDR3 loop is CASRRQGDHQPQHF. CDR3 sequence (DNA): TGTGCCAGTAGAAGGCAAGGGGATCATCAGCCCCAGCATTTT.

CDR3 residues: CASSLDDFGGQETQYF. In DNA, the CDR3 is TGCGCCAGCAGCCTTGACGACTTCGGAGGACAAGAGACCCAGTACTTC. The chain links TRBV4-1 to TRBJ2-5; possibly TRBD2 for D (5 bases). Germline loops: CDR1 MGHRA, CDR2 YSYEKL. Trimming pared 4 bases from V and 2 bases from J, leaving 17 bases between. CDR3 length: 16 amino acids.

The chain is built from TRBV6-2 or TRBV6-3 and TRBJ2-7, with D perhaps matching TRBD2 (6 bases). V shed 0 bases and J shed 2 bases, with 8 bases lying between them. Looked up from germline, CDR1 is MNHEY and CDR2 is SVGEGT. There are 14 residues in the CDR3. CDR3 nucleotides: TGTGCCAGCAGTTACTCCGCGGGGCCCTACGAGCAGTACGTC. This encodes CASSYSAGPYEQYV.

J is TRBJ2-1 and V is TRBV7-3; 8 nucleotides agree with TRBD2. CDR1 and CDR2 (germline): SGHTA, FQGTGA. The CDR3 sequence is 16 residues long. After removal of 4 bases from V and 13 bases from J, the junction contained 18 bases not matched to a gene. CDR3 region: CASSSTLVIAGTKQFF. DNA for the CDR3: TGTGCCAGCAGCTCCACACTTGTCATAGCGGGGACCAAACAGTTCTTC.

This clone has only a few counts. The chain joins TRBV5-1 to TRBJ1-2, with 8 bases fitting TRBD1. Germline loops: CDR1 SGHRS, CDR2 YFSETQ. The CDR3 has 15 residues. V lost 5 bases to trimming and J lost 8 bases; unmatched junction nucleotides: 14. The CDR3 bases are TGCGCCAGCAGGACCCAGGGGGCCTCTCGAGACGGCTACACCTTC. Amino acid sequence: CASRTQGASRDGYTF.

V usage is TRBV5-1 and J usage is TRBJ1-2; D gene ambiguous. V gave up 0 bases and J gave up 3 bases, with 12 bases separating them. There are 15 residues in the CDR3. Germline-derived CDR1 and CDR2 are SGHRS and YFSETQ. The CDR3 DNA is TGCGCCAGCAGCTTGGGTGGCACCGCGGACTATGGCTACACCTTC. As protein: CASSLGGTADYGYTF. Full variable domain (outside the CDR3, taken from reference TRBV5-1 and TRBJ1-2): KAGVTQTPRYLIKTRGQQVTLSCSPISGHRSVSWYQQTPGQGLQFLFEYFSETQRNKGNFPGRFSGRQFSNSRSEMNVSTLELGDSALYLCASSLGGTADYGYTFGSGTRLTVV.